These T cell receptor beta chains were read from a single sample in a study of T cells in Graves' hyperthyroidism and ophthalmopathy. TCRdb itself ran the multiplex PCR reads through MiXCR, one entry per CDR3 protein. The data contain 750,000 to 950,000 distinct CDR3 sequences, roughly 40% of them singletons. Sequenced: blood. The source of these receptors is a man aged 18 to 29 with Graves' hyperthyroidism. Both conserved end residues are part of each CDR3. D genes are given only for firm matches. Clone size is given for some rows only: seen once, a few or many times, or a class if the clone is expanded.

size: once; J: TRBJ1-6; D: TRBD1; V: TRBV12-3/TRBV12-4; DNA: TGTGCCAGCAGTTCGACCGGGACAGGGAGGCATCCCCTCCACTTT; CDR3: CASSSTGTGRHPLHF
size: many; J: TRBJ1-4; D: .; V: TRBV7-3; DNA: TGTGCCAGCAGCCATGACAGGTTTCGGGAAAAACTGTTTTTT; CDR3: CASSHDRFREKLFF
size: many; J: TRBJ1-1; D: .; V: TRBV6-5; DNA: TGTGCCAGCGTCGAGGGCACTGAAGCTTTCTTT; CDR3: CASVEGTEAFF
size: many; J: TRBJ2-7; D: .; V: TRBV29-1; DNA: TGCAGCGTGATCAGGGGAACCTACGAGCAGTACTTC; CDR3: CSVIRGTYEQYF
size: few; J: TRBJ1-5; D: .; V: TRBV6-2/TRBV6-3; DNA: TGTGCCAGCAGTTACTTTGATCTAAGCCAGCCCCAGCATTTT; CDR3: CASSYFDLSQPQHF
size: once; J: TRBJ2-6; D: TRBD1; V: TRBV29-1; DNA: TGCAGCGTGGGGACAGGGGGCAACGTCCTGACTTTC; CDR3: CSVGTGGNVLTF
size: .; J: TRBJ1-3; D: .; V: TRBV20-1; DNA: TGCAGTGCTCCGGACAGCTCTGGAAACACCATATATTTT; CDR3: CSAPDSSGNTIYF
size: few; J: TRBJ2-7; D: TRBD1; V: TRBV9; DNA: TGTGCCAGCAGCGGCCGGGACAGGGAACGTCCCTACGAGCAGTACTTC; CDR3: CASSGRDRERPYEQYF
size: once; J: TRBJ1-5; D: .; V: TRBV6-1; DNA: TGTGCCAGCAGCGCGGACTCGGGTGGTAATCAGCCCCAGCATTTT; CDR3: CASSADSGGNQPQHF
size: once; J: TRBJ1-4; D: .; V: TRBV29-1; DNA: TGCAGCTCCCAAGGAGGGGATGAAAAACTGTTTTTT; CDR3: CSSQGGDEKLFF
size: .; J: TRBJ1-6; D: .; V: TRBV4-1; DNA: TGCGCCAGCAGCCAATCCCCGACAGTCTGGAATTCACCCCTCCACTTT; CDR3: CASSQSPTVWNSPLHF
size: .; J: TRBJ2-7; D: TRBD2; V: TRBV7-3; DNA: TGCGCCAGCAGCCAAACAAGCGGGAAGTCCTACGAGCAGTACTTC; CDR3: CASSQTSGKSYEQYF
size: .; J: TRBJ1-2; D: TRBD1; V: TRBV27; DNA: TGTGCCAGCAGTTTCGGGACAGGGCAGGGCTACACCTTC; CDR3: CASSFGTGQGYTF
size: .; J: TRBJ2-7; D: .; V: TRBV7-8; DNA: TGTGCCAGCAGCTTAGAGAAACAGGGTTCCATCTACGAGCAGTACTTC; CDR3: CASSLEKQGSIYEQYF
size: many; J: TRBJ2-7; D: TRBD1; V: TRBV15; DNA: TGTGCCACCAGCTGGGCCCGGGACAGGGACCACGAGCAGTACTTC; CDR3: CATSWARDRDHEQYF
size: few; J: TRBJ2-7; D: .; V: TRBV12-3/TRBV12-4; DNA: TGTGCCAGCATGGAGGGGTACGAGCAGTACTTC; CDR3: CASMEGYEQYF
size: .; J: TRBJ1-2; D: .; V: TRBV15; DNA: TGTGCCACCAGCGAAGGTGTATTCTATGGCTACACCTTC; CDR3: CATSEGVFYGYTF
size: many; J: TRBJ2-7; D: TRBD2; V: TRBV7-2; DNA: TGTGCCAGCATCCCTAGCGGGAGTTTGCCCTACGAGCAGTACTTC; CDR3: CASIPSGSLPYEQYF
size: .; J: TRBJ2-5; D: .; V: TRBV6-6; DNA: TGTGCCAGCAGTTTTGGGCCCCCCCGGGAACAAGAGACCCAGTACTTC; CDR3: CASSFGPPREQETQYF
size: .; J: TRBJ2-5; D: .; V: TRBV24-1; DNA: TGTGCCACCTGTGATCCCCGTGCAGGGGGGGGAGAGACCCAGTACTTC; CDR3: CATCDPRAGGGETQYF
size: many; J: TRBJ1-5; D: .; V: TRBV10-3; DNA: TGTGCCATCAGTGCGGACACCAATCAGCCCCAGCATTTT; CDR3: CAISADTNQPQHF
size: .; J: TRBJ2-7; D: .; V: TRBV19; DNA: TGTGCCAGTAGTATGGCCAGCGGCTACGAGCAGTACTTC; CDR3: CASSMASGYEQYF
size: few; J: TRBJ2-5; D: .; V: TRBV11-3; DNA: TGTGCCAGCAGCGGGCGTCAGGCCCCGGAGACCCAGTACTTC; CDR3: CASSGRQAPETQYF
size: many; J: TRBJ1-3; D: .; V: TRBV19; DNA: TGTGCCACTTCAGTGGACTCTGGAAACACCATATATTTT; CDR3: CATSVDSGNTIYF
size: many; J: TRBJ1-1; D: .; V: TRBV12-3/TRBV12-4; DNA: TGTGCCAGCAGTTTAAACTTGAACACTGAAGCTTTCTTT; CDR3: CASSLNLNTEAFF
size: .; J: TRBJ2-2; D: TRBD2; V: TRBV5-4; DNA: TGTGCCAGCAGCTCCCGGACTAGCCCTACTGGGGAGCTGTTTTTT; CDR3: CASSSRTSPTGELFF
size: many; J: TRBJ2-7; D: .; V: TRBV19; DNA: TGTGCCAGTAGGGACCGGGCATCCTACGAGCAGTACTTC; CDR3: CASRDRASYEQYF
size: many; J: TRBJ1-6; D: TRBD1; V: TRBV13; DNA: TGTGCCAGCAACGGGCAGGGGGCCTATAATTCACCCCTCCACTTT; CDR3: CASNGQGAYNSPLHF
size: .; J: TRBJ1-2; D: .; V: TRBV5-1; DNA: TGCGCCAGCAGCTTGGGTAGGGACGGCATGAGAACCTTC; CDR3: CASSLGRDGMRTF
size: once; J: TRBJ2-5; D: TRBD2; V: TRBV7-6; DNA: TGTGCCAGCAGCTTAGACGCGGGGGAGACGTCCGCCCAGTACTTC; CDR3: CASSLDAGETSAQYF
size: .; J: TRBJ1-1; D: .; V: TRBV11-2; DNA: TGTGCCAGCAGCTTAGATGCCGGGGACGGAATTGAAGCTTTCTTT; CDR3: CASSLDAGDGIEAFF
size: many; J: TRBJ1-6; D: .; V: TRBV7-2; DNA: TGTGCCAGCAGCTTAGTGGAGGGTGGGAATTCACCCCTCCACTTT; CDR3: CASSLVEGGNSPLHF
size: once; J: TRBJ1-2; D: .; V: TRBV29-1; DNA: TGCAGCGTTGAGACAGATGGAAACACCTTC; CDR3: CSVETDGNTF
size: .; J: TRBJ1-1; D: .; V: TRBV13; DNA: TGCGCCAGCAGCCAAGAACTGCTGGGGGCCACTGAAGCTTTCTTT; CDR3: CASSQELLGATEAFF
size: many; J: TRBJ1-4; D: .; V: TRBV5-8; DNA: TGTGCCAGCAGCTCGGCCAAAAGAGGAACTAATGAAAAACTGTTTTTT; CDR3: CASSSAKRGTNEKLFF
size: once; J: TRBJ1-1; D: .; V: TRBV9; DNA: TGTGCCAGCAGCGCCAATGGGAAGACTGAAGCTTTCTTT; CDR3: CASSANGKTEAFF
size: few; J: TRBJ2-7; D: .; V: TRBV7-2; DNA: TGTGCCAGCAGCGTAGGTAGTAGCCAGGCCCCTCTGTACGAGCAGTACTTC; CDR3: CASSVGSSQAPLYEQYF
size: few; J: TRBJ1-1; D: .; V: TRBV6-5; DNA: TGTGCCAGTCAGACAGAGATGAACACTGAAGCTTTCTTT; CDR3: CASQTEMNTEAFF
size: .; J: TRBJ1-1; D: .; V: TRBV6-5; DNA: TGTGCCAGCAGTTACTCGAGGGGGGGCACTGAAGCTTTCTTT; CDR3: CASSYSRGGTEAFF
size: many; J: TRBJ2-5; D: .; V: TRBV24-1; DNA: TGTGCCACCAGTGATTTCGCAGGGAAGACCCAGTACTTC; CDR3: CATSDFAGKTQYF
size: .; J: TRBJ2-5; D: TRBD1; V: TRBV29-1; DNA: TGCAGCGTACGCGGGACAGGGGAGCAAGAGACCCAGTACTTC; CDR3: CSVRGTGEQETQYF
size: few; J: TRBJ1-1; D: .; V: TRBV6-6; DNA: TGTGCCAGCAGTTACACCCGGGAGGTCGAGGCTGAAGCTTTCTTT; CDR3: CASSYTREVEAEAFF